Included here is one T cell receptor beta chain sequence, with context. This record belongs to a study of blood T cell repertoires in COVID-19. On the study more broadly: COVID-19 samples from acute and convalescent phases originated in the United States, Italy and Spain.

In the authors' workflow: The authors estimated nucleated cell counts from reference gene primer amplification. The method was immunoSEQ multiplex PCR; TCRdb's version includes in-frame clones alone and lacks a portion of them. Clone size and the V and J calls come from that table; the DNA yielded D and trimming. The repertoire consists of fewer than 180,000 clones, with roughly 87% occurring once and the leading ten covering around 4.6%. The clonotype originates from a woman aged 60-75 years with active or convalescent COVID-19. The material sequenced was peripheral blood.

The CDR3 DNA sequence: TGTGCCAGCTCCCTGAACAGGGGGCTCTACGAGCAGTACTTC. This gives the protein CASSLNRGLYEQYF. This chain links TRBV18 with TRBJ2-7; 9 bases map to TRBD1. J lost 3 bases, V lost 6 bases, and 6 bases had no gene match. CDR1 and CDR2 from the germline V gene are KGHSH and LQKENI. The CDR3 contains 14 residues.